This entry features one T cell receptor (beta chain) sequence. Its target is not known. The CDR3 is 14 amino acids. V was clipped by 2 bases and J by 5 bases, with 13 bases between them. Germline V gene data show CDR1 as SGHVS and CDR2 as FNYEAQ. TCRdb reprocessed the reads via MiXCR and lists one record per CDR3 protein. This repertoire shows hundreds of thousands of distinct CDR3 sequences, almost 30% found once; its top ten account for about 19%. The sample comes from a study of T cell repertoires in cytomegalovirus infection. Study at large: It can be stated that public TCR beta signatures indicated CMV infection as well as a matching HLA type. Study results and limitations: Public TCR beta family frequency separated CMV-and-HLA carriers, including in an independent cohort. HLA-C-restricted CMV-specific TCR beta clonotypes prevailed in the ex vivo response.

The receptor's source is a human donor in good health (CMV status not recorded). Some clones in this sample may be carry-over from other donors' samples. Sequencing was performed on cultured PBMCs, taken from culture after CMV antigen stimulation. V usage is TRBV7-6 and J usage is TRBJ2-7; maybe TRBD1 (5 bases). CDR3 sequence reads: CASSLRTHRDEQYF. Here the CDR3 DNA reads TGTGCCAGCAGCTTAAGGACACATAGGGACGAGCAGTACTTC.